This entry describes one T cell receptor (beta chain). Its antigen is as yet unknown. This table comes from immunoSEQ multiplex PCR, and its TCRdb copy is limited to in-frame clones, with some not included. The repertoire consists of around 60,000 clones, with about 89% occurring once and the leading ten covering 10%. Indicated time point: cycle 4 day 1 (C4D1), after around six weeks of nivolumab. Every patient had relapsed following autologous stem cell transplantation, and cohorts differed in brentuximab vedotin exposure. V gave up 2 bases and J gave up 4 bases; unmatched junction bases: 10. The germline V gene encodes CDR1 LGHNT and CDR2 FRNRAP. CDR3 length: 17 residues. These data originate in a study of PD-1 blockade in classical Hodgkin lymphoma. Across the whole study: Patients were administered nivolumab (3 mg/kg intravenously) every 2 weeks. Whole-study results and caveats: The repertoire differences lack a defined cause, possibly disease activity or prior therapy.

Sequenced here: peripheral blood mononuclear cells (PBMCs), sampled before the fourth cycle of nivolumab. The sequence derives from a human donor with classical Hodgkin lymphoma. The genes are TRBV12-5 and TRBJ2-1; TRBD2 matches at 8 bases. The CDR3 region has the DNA TGTGCTAGTGGTTTGAGTCGGGGGGGAAAATTTTACAATGAGCAGTTCTTC. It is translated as CASGLSRGGKFYNEQFF.